Presented here are 18 T cell receptor beta chains from one specimen sequenced in a study of post-analysis software for immune sequencing data. Study results and limitations: TRBV5-6, TRBV5-1 and TRBV20-1 belonged to a set of roughly 5 TRBV segments that were more frequent in patients than controls.

The authors incorporated unique molecular identifiers into the TCR beta cDNA libraries. MiXCR, applied by TCRdb to the PCR reads, yields one record per CDR3 protein. Of hundreds of thousands of distinct CDR3 sequences listed, roughly 27% are singletons. Their antigen targets remain unknown. The sequenced material came from blood. These receptor sequences come from a girl aged 5-17 years with multiple sclerosis.

This clonotype was detected a few times. The rearrangement uses TRBV4-2 and TRBJ2-3, with 8 bases lining up with TRBD2. The CDR3 is 18 amino acids. V lost 5 bases and J lost 1; bases outside the gene matches: 14. Germline CDR1 is LGHNA and CDR2 is YNFKEQ. CDR3: CASSSRGDHLSGTDTQYF. The DNA of the CDR3 is TGTGCCAGCAGCTCGCGGGGGGACCACCTCTCGGGCACAGATACGCAGTATTTT.

In its sample, this clonotype was seen a few times. The chain uses TRBV7-9 and TRBJ1-2; D gene uncertain. The ends were cut back, 2 bases at V and 6 bases at J, with 10 bases in the middle. Germline V gene data show CDR1 as SEHNR and CDR2 as FQNEAQ (reference sequence). The CDR3 contains 13 residues. CDR3 sequence reads: CASSLYQSNGYTF. CDR3 nucleotides: TGTGCCAGCAGCTTATATCAGTCTAATGGCTACACCTTC. Combining the CDR3 with reference TRBV7-9 and TRBJ1-2 gives the whole variable domain DTGVSQNPRHKITKRGQNVTFRCDPISEHNRLYWYRQTLGQGPEFLTYFQNEAQLEKSRLLSDRFSAERPKGSFSTLEIQRTEQGDSAMYLCASSLYQSNGYTFGSGTRLTVV.

The chain carries TRBV10-1 and TRBJ1-2; D perhaps matches TRBD1 (6 bases). V shed 3 bases and J shed 8 bases, with 13 bases lying between them. The CDR3 runs 13 residues. Germline loops: CDR1 WNHNN, CDR2 SYGVQD (reference sequence). The CDR3 coding sequence is TGCGCCAGCAGTGAACACCAGGGGAGAGGCTACACCTTC. Translating it yields CASSEHQGRGYTF.

The chain has TRBV9 and TRBJ2-3; tentative D call: TRBD2 (6 bases). Per germline, CDR1 SGDLS and CDR2 YYNGEE. V was shortened by 0 bases and J by 3 bases, with 14 bases between the two germline ends. There are 16 residues in the CDR3. The DNA for the CDR3 is TGTGCCAGCAGCGTAGATGCCGGGAGTGATACAGATACGCAGTATTTT. Translation: CASSVDAGSDTDTQYF.

V usage is TRBV4-3 and J usage is TRBJ2-1, with 7 bases aligning to TRBD2. The V and J ends lost 4 bases and 4 bases, in that order; junction bases with no gene match: 10. The CDR3 is made up of 16 amino acids. Germline-derived CDR1 and CDR2 are LGHNA and YSLEER. CDR3 protein: CASSRLGDYRYNEQFF. The CDR3 DNA follows: TGCGCCAGCAGCCGACTGGGGGACTACCGATACAATGAGCAGTTCTTC.

This clonotype has more than one count but fewer than ten. This sequence joins TRBV20-1 and TRBJ1-5, with D perhaps matching TRBD1 (6 bases). Per the germline V gene, CDR1 is DFQATT and CDR2 is SNEGSKA (reference sequence). The CDR3 runs 13 residues. V shed 5 bases and J shed 6 bases, with 14 bases lying between them. The CDR3 DNA sequence: TGCAGTGCTCTCAGGGGTTGGGGTCAGCCCCAGCATTTT. It is translated as CSALRGWGQPQHF.

This clonotype was seen just once. The V call is TRBV2, the J call TRBJ1-2, with a tentative D call TRBD1 (5 bases). V shed 10 bases and J shed 8 bases, with 11 bases lying between them. CDR3 length equals 10 residues. Looked up from germline, CDR1 is SNHLY and CDR2 is FYNNEI. The CDR3 is CATPGLGYTF. The CDR3 bases are TGTGCCACCCCAGGGTTGGGCTACACCTTC.

The rearrangement links TRBV6-6 to TRBJ2-3, with 9 bases that match TRBD1. The V gene end was trimmed by 7 bases and the J gene end by 0 bases; junction bases not matched to a gene: 5. The germline CDR1 and CDR2 sequences are MNHNY and SVGAGI (reference sequence). CDR3 length: 15 residues. As DNA, the CDR3 is TGTGCCAGCAACCATGGACAGGGGAGCACAGATACGCAGTATTTT. Protein: CASNHGQGSTDTQYF.

The chain couples TRBV6-1 to TRBJ2-5; possible D gene TRBD2, 5 bases. Germline-derived CDR1 and CDR2 are MNHNS and SASEGT. Deletions cut 2 bases from V and 4 bases from J, with 14 bases between. The CDR3 length is 15 residues. CDR3 loop: CASSERGWVAETQYF. The CDR3 nucleotides are TGTGCCAGCAGTGAACGGGGTTGGGTGGCAGAGACCCAGTACTTC.

In this sample, this clonotype turned up a few times. V usage is TRBV5-1 and J usage is TRBJ2-5; a weak D match, TRBD1 (6 bases). The CDR3 consists of 14 residues. Germline loops: CDR1 SGHRS, CDR2 YFSETQ. V lost 0 bases and J lost 5, with 11 bases in between. The CDR3 DNA is TGCGCCAGCAGCTTGGTACAGGGCAGTGAGACCCAGTACTTC. Translation: CASSLVQGSETQYF.

This clonotype was detected only a few times. This chain joins TRBV5-6 and TRBJ2-3; no definite D call. The CDR3 runs to 16 residues. Trimming stripped 0 bases from V and 0 bases from J, with 11 bases between. Germline CDR1 SGHDT, CDR2 YYEEEE. The CDR3 loop reads CASSLGQPGSTDTQYF. As DNA, the CDR3 is TGTGCCAGCAGCTTGGGCCAGCCCGGTAGCACAGATACGCAGTATTTT.

This chain connects TRBV12-3 or TRBV12-4 to TRBJ1-5; D ambiguous. Trimming stripped 3 bases from V and 5 bases from J, with 11 bases between. This CDR3 has 14 residues. CDR3 sequence reads: CASSFVYSDQPQHF. The CDR3 nucleotides read TGTGCCAGCAGTTTTGTGTACAGCGATCAGCCCCAGCATTTT.

V and J are TRBV20-1 and TRBJ2-1; 11 bases agree with TRBD2. This CDR3 comprises 17 residues. Unmatched junction bases numbered 7, after V lost 2 bases and J lost 1 base. The germline V gene encodes CDR1 DFQATT and CDR2 SNEGSKA (reference sequence). The CDR3 DNA reads TGCAGTGCTAGAACCTTCAGGACTAGCGGGTCCTACAATGAGCAGTTCTTC. It translates to CSARTFRTSGSYNEQFF.

This clonotype was picked up a small number of times. CDR3 sequence: CSASSNRQDGFSYF. The CDR3 DNA is TGCAGTGCGAGCTCGAACAGACAGGACGGCTTTTCGTACTTC. The rearrangement joins TRBV20-1 to TRBJ2-7; D might be TRBD1 (6 bases). The CDR3 is 14 residues long. Trimming took 6 bases from V and 12 from J, leaving 27 bases between them. Germline CDR1 and CDR2: DFQATT and SNEGSKA (reference sequence).

With respect to this clonotype: At one end, the junction sequence differs from germline, possibly due to a read error. This rearrangement joins TRBV11-3 to TRBJ2-1; no reliable D call. CDR3 length: 12 amino acids. The germline V gene has CDR1 SGHNT and CDR2 YENEEA. CDR3 loop: CTSSLSADEQFF. The CDR3 DNA sequence: TGTACCAGCAGCCTGTCCGCAGATGAGCAGTTCTTC. Full variable domain (outside the CDR3, taken from reference TRBV11-3 and TRBJ2-1): EAGVVQSPRYKIIEKKQPVAFWCNPISGHNTLYWYLQNLGQGPELLIRYENEEAVDDSQLPKDRFSAERLKGVDSTLKIQPAELGDSAVYLCTSSLSADEQFFGPGTRLTVL.

This clonotype was observed a handful of times. V and J are TRBV4-3 and TRBJ1-1; D may be TRBD1 (6 bases). V lost 3 bases and J 1 base, leaving 12 bases between the germline ends. Germline-derived CDR1 and CDR2 are LGHNA and YSLEER. There are 15 residues in the CDR3. CDR3 nucleotide sequence: TGCGCCAGCAGCCAGGACGGACAGAGGAACACTGAAGCTTTCTTT. Protein product: CASSQDGQRNTEAFF.

Comment on this clonotype: Compared with germline, one end of the junction differs, possibly owing to a read error. The J gene is TRBJ2-1, the V gene TRBV5-1; 7 bases fit TRBD2. The CDR3 extends over 12 amino acids. From germline, CDR1 is SGHRS and CDR2 YFSETQ. Here the CDR3 DNA reads TGCGCAAGCAGAGACCGGGGGGACGAGCAGTTCTTC. Protein product: CASRDRGDEQFF.

This clonotype was recorded a few times. The chain couples TRBV11-2 to TRBJ2-3; D is possibly TRBD1 (5 bases). Trimming pared 1 base from V and 4 bases from J, leaving 12 bases between. Germline V gene sequence: CDR1 SGHAT, CDR2 FQNNGV. The CDR3 has 15 amino acids. The CDR3 DNA reads as TGTGCCAGCAGCTTAGGGGGCCGGTTACCAGATACGCAGTATTTT. It yields the protein CASSLGGRLPDTQYF.